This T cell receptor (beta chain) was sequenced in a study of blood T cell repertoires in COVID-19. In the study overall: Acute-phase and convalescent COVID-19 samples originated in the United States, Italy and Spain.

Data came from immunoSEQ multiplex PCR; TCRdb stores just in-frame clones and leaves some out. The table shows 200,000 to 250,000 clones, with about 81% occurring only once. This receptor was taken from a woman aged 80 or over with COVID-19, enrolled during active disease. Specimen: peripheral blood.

CDR3 sequence reads: CASSQWGRRGADTEAFF. CDR3 sequence (DNA): TGCGCCAGCAGCCAGTGGGGTCGGAGGGGCGCGGACACTGAAGCTTTCTTT. The gene calls are TRBV4-1 and TRBJ1-1, with a possible D match to TRBD1 (5 bases). V was trimmed by 3 bases and J by 3 bases, leaving 20 bases between them. In germline, CDR1 is MGHRA, CDR2 YSYEKL. The CDR3 sequence is 17 residues long.